This entry is about one T cell receptor (beta chain). Clinicians made diagnoses from clinical symptoms, serum thyroxine, TRAb, thyroid ultrasound and orbital computed tomography. This specimen belongs to a study of Graves' ophthalmopathy and Graves' hyperthyroidism. For repertoire sequencing, the TCR beta CDR3 regions were amplified from RNA transcripts. First-round RT-PCR employed HTBI primers, with a second-round multiplex PCR after it. MiXCR, run by TCRdb on the multiplex PCR reads, gives a single entry per CDR3 protein. The sample lists some 750,000 distinct CDR3 sequences, 40% occurring once. The CDR3 is 13 residues long. CDR1 is SQVTM and CDR2 is ANQGSEA in the germline V gene. The V end was cut by 3 bases, the J end by 5 bases, with 14 bases between.

V and J are TRBV29-1 and TRBJ2-7, with TRBD2 as a possible D gene (6 bases). This clonotype was sampled from an adult man with Graves' ophthalmopathy. Material: peripheral blood. CDR3 in amino acids: CSVEEGRADEQYF. CDR3 nucleotides: TGCAGCGTTGAGGAGGGACGGGCGGACGAGCAGTACTTC.